The 4 T cell receptor beta chains given below trace back to one sample, sequenced in a study of T cells in women clearing cervical HPV infection. Some clones are missing from TCRdb's copy, which holds only in-frame ones; the method was immunoSEQ multiplex PCR. In total, the table holds about 39,000 clones. Sequenced: blood buffy coat. The origin of the receptors is a woman aged 18-70 years with a cervical HPV16 infection that either progressed to CIN3+ or cleared (not recorded which).

In regard to this clone: The read halts 3 residues ahead of the CDR3 end, with the missing end drawn from the germline J gene. The chain recombines TRBV5-1 with TRBJ2-5; 11 positions match TRBD1. Germline-derived CDR1 and CDR2 are SGHRS and YFSETQ. V lost 4 bases and J lost 5; bases outside the gene matches: 7. The CDR3 has 15 residues. Incomplete CDR3 DNA: TGCGCCAGCAGCGGGGGACAGGGGGTTGGGGAGACC. Translated, it gives CASSGGQGVGET. The CDR3 in its entirety is CASSGGQGVGETQYF.

The CDR3 loop is CAISESRDRGQLFF. The part of the CDR3 DNA that was read is TGTGCCATCAGTGAGTCCCGGGACAGGGGGCAA. The chain is built from TRBV10-3 and TRBJ1-4; 12 bases map to TRBD1. The read falls 3 residues short of the CDR3 end, and the missing part is taken from the germline J gene. CDR1 is ENHRY, CDR2 SYGVKD, per germline. The CDR3 is made up of 14 amino acids.

A word on this clone: Coverage ceases 3 residues before the CDR3 finishes, and the germline J gene fills in the end. The chain recombines TRBV6-1 with TRBJ2-7, with TRBD1 matching over 8 bases. Germline V lookup: CDR1 MNHNS, CDR2 SASEGT. This CDR3 has 13 amino acids. V lost 4 bases and J lost 3; bases outside the gene matches: 2. CDR3 residues: CASSVDRVYEQYF. CDR3 bases read: TGTGCCAGCAGTGTGGACAGGGTCTACGAG.

Worth noting for this clone: The observed sequence ends 3 residues before the CDR3 terminus, with the missing tail filled in from the germline J gene. V is TRBV12-3 or TRBV12-4 and J is TRBJ1-1; no clear D. Trimming removed 6 bases from V and 2 bases from J, with 10 bases in between. The CDR3 contains 13 residues. The CDR3 loop reads CASSLSGNTEAFF. Incomplete CDR3 DNA: TGTGCCAGCAGCTTATCGGGTAACACTGAA.